This is a list of T cell receptor beta chains from one sample in a study of shared clonotypes between healthy human individuals. Libraries were prepared by immunoSEQ multiplex PCR; TCRdb keeps only in-frame clonotypes and omits some of them. The table shows millions of clones, with roughly 94% occurring only once. Sequencing was done on a sample of naive CD8+ T cells sorted from blood. The source of these receptors is a man younger than 30 in good health. Both conserved end residues are part of each CDR3. The D gene is left open where the match is weak. Clone size appears in some rows only: once, few, many, or a class for an expanded clone.

cdr3_length: 15
v_call: TRBV7-8
clone_size: NA
j_call: TRBJ2-7
d_call: NA
cdr3_nt: TGTGCCAGCAGCTTTGGGTCCTCTACGGGGGACGAGCAGTACTTC
cdr3_aa: CASSFGSSTGDEQYF

cdr3_length: 15
v_call: TRBV18
clone_size: once
j_call: TRBJ2-1
d_call: NA
cdr3_nt: TGTGCCAGCTCACCGTCGGGTTACTCCTACAATGAGCAGTTCTTC
cdr3_aa: CASSPSGYSYNEQFF

cdr3_length: 10
v_call: TRBV6-5
clone_size: NA
j_call: TRBJ2-1
d_call: NA
cdr3_nt: TGTGCCAGCGGTTCCTATGAGCAGTTCTTC
cdr3_aa: CASGSYEQFF

cdr3_length: 15
v_call: TRBV27
clone_size: NA
j_call: TRBJ2-7
d_call: NA
cdr3_nt: TGTGCCAGCAGTTTAGGGCAGGACGGGACCTACGAGCAGTACTTC
cdr3_aa: CASSLGQDGTYEQYF

cdr3_length: 18
v_call: TRBV5-1
clone_size: NA
j_call: TRBJ2-7
d_call: TRBD2
cdr3_nt: TGCGCCAGCAGCTTAGACAGAACTACGGGACTAGCGGTCTACGAGCAGTACTTC
cdr3_aa: CASSLDRTTGLAVYEQYF

cdr3_length: 14
v_call: TRBV29-1
clone_size: NA
j_call: TRBJ2-7
d_call: TRBD1
cdr3_nt: TGCAGCGTTGAGCCCGGGACAGGCTCCTACGAGCAGTACTTC
cdr3_aa: CSVEPGTGSYEQYF

cdr3_length: 13
v_call: TRBV10-2
clone_size: NA
j_call: TRBJ1-2
d_call: NA
cdr3_nt: TGCGCCAGCAGTGCGGGGGCGGGGTATGGCTACACCTTC
cdr3_aa: CASSAGAGYGYTF

cdr3_length: 13
v_call: TRBV29-1
clone_size: NA
j_call: TRBJ1-2
d_call: NA
cdr3_nt: TGCAGCGTTGAGCGGACGGAGGACTATGGCTACACCTTC
cdr3_aa: CSVERTEDYGYTF

cdr3_length: 13
v_call: TRBV6-1
clone_size: NA
j_call: TRBJ2-7
d_call: NA
cdr3_nt: TGTGCCAGCGGGGAAGGACATCTCTACGAGCAGTACTTC
cdr3_aa: CASGEGHLYEQYF

cdr3_length: 16
v_call: TRBV7-2
clone_size: NA
j_call: TRBJ2-3
d_call: NA
cdr3_nt: TGTGCCAGCAGCTTAGGGTGGGCTAGCTTCACAGATACGCAGTATTTT
cdr3_aa: CASSLGWASFTDTQYF

cdr3_length: 15
v_call: TRBV9
clone_size: NA
j_call: TRBJ2-3
d_call: NA
cdr3_nt: TGTGCCAGCAGCGTAGTGGGGGGGCCCACAGATACGCAGTATTTT
cdr3_aa: CASSVVGGPTDTQYF

cdr3_length: 12
v_call: TRBV7-9
clone_size: NA
j_call: TRBJ2-1
d_call: NA
cdr3_nt: TGTGCCAGCAGGGAGGGTTTCAATGAGCAGTTCTTC
cdr3_aa: CASREGFNEQFF

cdr3_length: 13
v_call: TRBV7-8
clone_size: NA
j_call: TRBJ2-7
d_call: NA
cdr3_nt: TGTGCCAGCAGCTTAGAGCAGTTCTACGAGCAGTACTTC
cdr3_aa: CASSLEQFYEQYF

cdr3_length: 12
v_call: TRBV7-9
clone_size: NA
j_call: TRBJ1-2
d_call: NA
cdr3_nt: TGTGCCAGCAGCTCCGGGGAGTGGGGCTACACCTTC
cdr3_aa: CASSSGEWGYTF

cdr3_length: 14
v_call: TRBV4-1
clone_size: NA
j_call: TRBJ2-7
d_call: TRBD1
cdr3_nt: TGCGCCAGCAGCCAGGGGACAGCCTCCTACGAGCAGTACTTC
cdr3_aa: CASSQGTASYEQYF

cdr3_length: 16
v_call: TRBV10-1
clone_size: NA
j_call: TRBJ2-3
d_call: NA
cdr3_nt: TGCGCCAGCAGTGAGACTGGACTACCCGACACAGATACGCAGTATTTT
cdr3_aa: CASSETGLPDTDTQYF

cdr3_length: 15
v_call: TRBV11-2
clone_size: NA
j_call: TRBJ1-3
d_call: NA
cdr3_nt: TGTGCCAGCAGACGTATACGGGACGGCGGAAACACCATATATTTT
cdr3_aa: CASRRIRDGGNTIYF

cdr3_length: 15
v_call: TRBV5-8
clone_size: NA
j_call: TRBJ2-2
d_call: NA
cdr3_nt: TGTGCCAGCAGACCTATTGGGGGGAACACCGGGGAGCTGTTTTTT
cdr3_aa: CASRPIGGNTGELFF

cdr3_length: 13
v_call: TRBV7-9
clone_size: few
j_call: TRBJ1-1
d_call: NA
cdr3_nt: TGTGCCAGCAGCCCCGTTGGGGACACTGAAGCTTTCTTT
cdr3_aa: CASSPVGDTEAFF

cdr3_length: 18
v_call: TRBV19
clone_size: NA
j_call: TRBJ2-1
d_call: TRBD2
cdr3_nt: TGTGCCAGTAGTATAGATCGGGGAGGGACGAGCTCCTACAATGAGCAGTTCTTC
cdr3_aa: CASSIDRGGTSSYNEQFF

cdr3_length: 15
v_call: TRBV14
clone_size: NA
j_call: TRBJ1-3
d_call: NA
cdr3_nt: TGTGCCAGCAGCCAACGGACACGAACTTTGGACACCATATATTTT
cdr3_aa: CASSQRTRTLDTIYF

cdr3_length: 14
v_call: TRBV5-6
clone_size: NA
j_call: TRBJ2-7
d_call: NA
cdr3_nt: TGTGCCAGCAGCTTGGGGGGGCCTTCCTACGAGCAGTACTTC
cdr3_aa: CASSLGGPSYEQYF

cdr3_length: 15
v_call: TRBV6-1
clone_size: NA
j_call: TRBJ2-1
d_call: NA
cdr3_nt: TGTGCCAGCAGTGAATCGGGGACTTCAAGGAATGAGCAGTTCTTC
cdr3_aa: CASSESGTSRNEQFF

cdr3_length: 18
v_call: TRBV27
clone_size: NA
j_call: TRBJ2-3
d_call: TRBD2
cdr3_nt: TGTGCCAGCGGCCCAAGACTAGCGGGGGGATCTAGCACAGATACGCAGTATTTT
cdr3_aa: CASGPRLAGGSSTDTQYF

cdr3_length: 15
v_call: TRBV4-1
clone_size: NA
j_call: TRBJ2-3
d_call: TRBD2
cdr3_nt: TGCGCCAGCAGCCAAGTGGCGGGAGGCAGAGATACGCAGTATTTT
cdr3_aa: CASSQVAGGRDTQYF

cdr3_length: 13
v_call: TRBV6-6
clone_size: NA
j_call: TRBJ2-3
d_call: NA
cdr3_nt: TGTGCCAGCAGTTACCGAGAGTTGGATACGCAGTATTTT
cdr3_aa: CASSYRELDTQYF

cdr3_length: 15
v_call: TRBV5-6
clone_size: NA
j_call: TRBJ2-7
d_call: NA
cdr3_nt: TGTGCCAGCAGCTTGGAGGGTAGTCGCTTCTACGAGCAGTACTTC
cdr3_aa: CASSLEGSRFYEQYF

cdr3_length: 13
v_call: TRBV30
clone_size: NA
j_call: TRBJ1-2
d_call: NA
cdr3_nt: TGTGCCTGGAGTGTACACGGCGAAGATGGCTACACCTTC
cdr3_aa: CAWSVHGEDGYTF

cdr3_length: 14
v_call: TRBV10-3
clone_size: NA
j_call: TRBJ2-1
d_call: NA
cdr3_nt: TGTGCCATCAGTGAACCCCAGGGCTACAATGAGCAGTTCTTC
cdr3_aa: CAISEPQGYNEQFF

cdr3_length: 14
v_call: TRBV2
clone_size: NA
j_call: TRBJ2-7
d_call: TRBD1
cdr3_nt: TGTGCCAGCAGTGCCGGGACAGGGAGGGACGAGCAGTACTTC
cdr3_aa: CASSAGTGRDEQYF

cdr3_length: 14
v_call: TRBV30
clone_size: NA
j_call: TRBJ1-2
d_call: NA
cdr3_nt: TGTGCCTGGAGTGTACGCTTATGGGGGTATGGCTACACCTTC
cdr3_aa: CAWSVRLWGYGYTF

cdr3_length: 14
v_call: TRBV6-5
clone_size: NA
j_call: TRBJ1-4
d_call: NA
cdr3_nt: TGTGCCAGCAGCCTGGGTCAGCAGGATGAAAAACTGTTTTTT
cdr3_aa: CASSLGQQDEKLFF

cdr3_length: 12
v_call: TRBV13
clone_size: NA
j_call: TRBJ1-6
d_call: NA
cdr3_nt: TGTGCCAGCAGTTTGGGAAATTCACCCCTCCACTTT
cdr3_aa: CASSLGNSPLHF

cdr3_length: 11
v_call: TRBV5-4
clone_size: NA
j_call: TRBJ1-1
d_call: NA
cdr3_nt: TGTGCCAGCAGCTTTGGGCAGGAAGCTTTCTTT
cdr3_aa: CASSFGQEAFF

cdr3_length: 17
v_call: TRBV7-8
clone_size: NA
j_call: TRBJ2-1
d_call: NA
cdr3_nt: TGTGCCAGCAGCCTCCCCGGGGGCGGGAAAGGCTACAATGAGCAGTTCTTC
cdr3_aa: CASSLPGGGKGYNEQFF

cdr3_length: 15
v_call: TRBV2
clone_size: NA
j_call: TRBJ2-1
d_call: TRBD2
cdr3_nt: TGTGCCAGCAGTGATCTGGCTAGCGGGAACGATGAGCAGTTCTTC
cdr3_aa: CASSDLASGNDEQFF

cdr3_length: 14
v_call: TRBV4-1
clone_size: NA
j_call: TRBJ2-2
d_call: NA
cdr3_nt: TGCGCCAGCAGCCAAGGTCTAGGTGGCGGGGAGCTGTTTTTT
cdr3_aa: CASSQGLGGGELFF

cdr3_length: 15
v_call: TRBV12-5
clone_size: NA
j_call: TRBJ2-5
d_call: TRBD1
cdr3_nt: TGTGCTAGTGGCCTGCCGGGACAGGGGTTAGAGACCCAGTACTTC
cdr3_aa: CASGLPGQGLETQYF

cdr3_length: 18
v_call: TRBV5-5
clone_size: NA
j_call: TRBJ1-5
d_call: NA
cdr3_nt: TGTGCCAGCAGCTTGGCATTCCGGGACTCCCCAGGAGATCAGCCCCAGCATTTT
cdr3_aa: CASSLAFRDSPGDQPQHF

cdr3_length: 16
v_call: TRBV13
clone_size: NA
j_call: TRBJ2-3
d_call: TRBD1
cdr3_nt: TGTGCCAGCAGCTTAGGAGGGACAGTAGGCACAGATACGCAGTATTTT
cdr3_aa: CASSLGGTVGTDTQYF

cdr3_length: 15
v_call: TRBV19
clone_size: NA
j_call: TRBJ1-1
d_call: NA
cdr3_nt: TGTGCCAGTTCCTACCCTATGGACAGGAACACTGAAGCTTTCTTT
cdr3_aa: CASSYPMDRNTEAFF

cdr3_length: 14
v_call: TRBV4-1
clone_size: NA
j_call: TRBJ2-2
d_call: NA
cdr3_nt: TGCGCCAGCAGCCAAGATAGGGTAACCGGGGAGCTGTTTTTT
cdr3_aa: CASSQDRVTGELFF

cdr3_length: 12
v_call: TRBV6-6
clone_size: NA
j_call: TRBJ1-2
d_call: NA
cdr3_nt: TGTGCCAGCAGTCCCGACTCGGTTGGCTACACCTTC
cdr3_aa: CASSPDSVGYTF

cdr3_length: 14
v_call: TRBV7-8
clone_size: NA
j_call: TRBJ1-4
d_call: NA
cdr3_nt: TGTGCCAGCAGCTTAGCTACAGGGAATGAAAAACTGTTTTTT
cdr3_aa: CASSLATGNEKLFF

cdr3_length: 14
v_call: TRBV6-1
clone_size: NA
j_call: TRBJ2-7
d_call: TRBD1
cdr3_nt: TGTGCCAGCAGTGAAAAACTCCAGGGGGTCGAGCAGTACTTC
cdr3_aa: CASSEKLQGVEQYF

cdr3_length: 15
v_call: TRBV5-6
clone_size: NA
j_call: TRBJ1-5
d_call: NA
cdr3_nt: TGTGCCAGCAGCTTAAGTCTGGAGGGGGGTCAGCCCCAGCATTTT
cdr3_aa: CASSLSLEGGQPQHF

cdr3_length: 12
v_call: TRBV5-6
clone_size: NA
j_call: TRBJ2-7
d_call: TRBD1
cdr3_nt: TGTGCCAGCAGCAGTACAGGGGATGAGCAGTACTTC
cdr3_aa: CASSSTGDEQYF

cdr3_length: 14
v_call: TRBV6-1
clone_size: NA
j_call: TRBJ2-1
d_call: NA
cdr3_nt: TGTGCCAGCGAGGACGCTACTTCCTACAATGAGCAGTTCTTC
cdr3_aa: CASEDATSYNEQFF

cdr3_length: 13
v_call: TRBV7-9
clone_size: once
j_call: TRBJ2-1
d_call: NA
cdr3_nt: TGTGCCAGCAGCTTAGGACTATCCGGAGTGGAGTTCTTC
cdr3_aa: CASSLGLSGVEFF

cdr3_length: 15
v_call: TRBV6-6
clone_size: once
j_call: TRBJ1-2
d_call: NA
cdr3_nt: TGTGCCAGTGAAAGAGTTTCCGTAACTAACTATGGCTACACCTTC
cdr3_aa: CASERVSVTNYGYTF

cdr3_length: 16
v_call: TRBV7-2
clone_size: once
j_call: TRBJ2-1
d_call: TRBD2
cdr3_nt: TGTGCCAGCAGCTTTTTGCGGGAGGAAGTTTTTGGTGAGCAGTTCTTC
cdr3_aa: CASSFLREEVFGEQFF

cdr3_length: 11
v_call: TRBV2
clone_size: NA
j_call: TRBJ2-5
d_call: NA
cdr3_nt: TGTGCCAGCAGTGTCCAAGAGACCCAGTACTTC
cdr3_aa: CASSVQETQYF

cdr3_length: 14
v_call: TRBV25-1
clone_size: NA
j_call: TRBJ2-1
d_call: TRBD2
cdr3_nt: TGTGCCAGCAGTGAATCCAGCGGGAGGGTCGAGCAGTTCTTC
cdr3_aa: CASSESSGRVEQFF

cdr3_length: 15
v_call: TRBV27
clone_size: NA
j_call: TRBJ2-6
d_call: NA
cdr3_nt: TGTGCCAGCAGTTTTTACGTTTCTGGGGCCAACGTCCTGACTTTC
cdr3_aa: CASSFYVSGANVLTF

cdr3_length: 13
v_call: TRBV11-2
clone_size: NA
j_call: TRBJ1-1
d_call: NA
cdr3_nt: TGTGCCAGCAGCCCGGCTGTGAACACTGAAGCTTTCTTT
cdr3_aa: CASSPAVNTEAFF

cdr3_length: 15
v_call: TRBV12-5
clone_size: NA
j_call: TRBJ2-5
d_call: TRBD2
cdr3_nt: TGTGCTAGTGGTTTGGGTATAGCGGGAGTGGAGACCCAGTACTTC
cdr3_aa: CASGLGIAGVETQYF

cdr3_length: 18
v_call: TRBV9
clone_size: NA
j_call: TRBJ1-5
d_call: TRBD1
cdr3_nt: TGTGCCAGCAGCGCCCCCGGGACAGGGGGCAGAAGCAATCAGCCCCAGCATTTT
cdr3_aa: CASSAPGTGGRSNQPQHF

cdr3_length: 17
v_call: TRBV7-3
clone_size: NA
j_call: TRBJ2-2
d_call: NA
cdr3_nt: TGTGCCAGCAGCTTAACTTCTGGGGTCCCAAACACCGGGGAGCTGTTTTTT
cdr3_aa: CASSLTSGVPNTGELFF